This T cell receptor beta chain was observed in a study of blood T cells in healthy people across ages. This clonotype was seen at least ten times. In terms of origin and age, donors were healthy Caucasian individuals from Russia aged about 6 to 90. Next came a second PCR, run for about 6 to 12 cycles, which used a sample-barcoded 5' primer along with a J-beta primer mix. TCRdb passed the 5' RACE reads through MiXCR, listing each CDR3 protein once. Found here are some 890,000 distinct CDR3 sequences, 25% to 30% of them singletons; the top ten hold roughly 10%. This CDR3 has 13 amino acids. Between the trimmed V and J ends, which lost 7 bases and 6 bases, there was a span of 19 bases. The germline CDR1 and CDR2 sequences are SQVTM and ANQGSEA. The same data also went into a second study, on T cells of mothers and their children. This second report adds: Researchers put all of the extracted RNA into cDNA synthesis, using roughly 1.5 ug per 15 ul.

Sequencing was performed on blood. J is TRBJ2-7 and V is TRBV29-1; weak D call: TRBD2 (6 bases). This clonotype originated in a woman in her 40s in good health. CDR3 loop: CSAITAGKVEQYF. The CDR3 nucleotides read TGCAGCGCCATAACCGCGGGGAAGGTCGAGCAGTACTTC.